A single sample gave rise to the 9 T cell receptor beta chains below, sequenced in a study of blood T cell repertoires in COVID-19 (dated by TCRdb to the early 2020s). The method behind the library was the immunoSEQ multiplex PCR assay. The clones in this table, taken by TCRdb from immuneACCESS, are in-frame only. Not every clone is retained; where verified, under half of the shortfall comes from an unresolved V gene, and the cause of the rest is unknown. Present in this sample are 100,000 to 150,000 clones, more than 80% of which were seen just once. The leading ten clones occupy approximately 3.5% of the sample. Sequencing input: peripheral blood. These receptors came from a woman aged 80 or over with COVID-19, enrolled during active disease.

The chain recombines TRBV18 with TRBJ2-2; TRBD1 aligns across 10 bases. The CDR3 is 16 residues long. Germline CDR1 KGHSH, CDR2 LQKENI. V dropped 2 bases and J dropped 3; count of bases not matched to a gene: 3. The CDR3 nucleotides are TGTGCCAGCTCACCAAGACAGGGGGCCGACACCGGGGAGCTGTTTTTT. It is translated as CASSPRQGADTGELFF.

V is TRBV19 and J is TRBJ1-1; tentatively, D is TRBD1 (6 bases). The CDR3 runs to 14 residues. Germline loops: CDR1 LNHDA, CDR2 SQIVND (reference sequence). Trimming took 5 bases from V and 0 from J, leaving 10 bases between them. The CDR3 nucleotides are TGTGCCAGTAGTCTAGGACAGATGAACACTGAAGCTTTCTTT. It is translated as CASSLGQMNTEAFF.

The CDR3 here is CASSPLAGARQFF. In DNA, the CDR3 is TGTGCCAGCAGTCCGTTGGCGGGTGCGAGGCAGTTCTTC. The rearrangement uses TRBV11-2 and TRBJ2-1, with D maybe TRBD2 (5 bases). The germline CDR1 and CDR2 sequences are SGHAT and FQNNGV. The CDR3 is 13 residues long. V was clipped by 6 bases and J by 12 bases, with 18 bases between them.

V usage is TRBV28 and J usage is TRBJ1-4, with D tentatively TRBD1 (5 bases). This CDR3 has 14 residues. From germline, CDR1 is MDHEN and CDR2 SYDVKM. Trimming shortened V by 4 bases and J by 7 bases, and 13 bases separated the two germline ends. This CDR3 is CASSSRSGGEKLFF. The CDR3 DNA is TGTGCCAGCAGTTCCAGGTCGGGGGGTGAAAAACTGTTTTTT.

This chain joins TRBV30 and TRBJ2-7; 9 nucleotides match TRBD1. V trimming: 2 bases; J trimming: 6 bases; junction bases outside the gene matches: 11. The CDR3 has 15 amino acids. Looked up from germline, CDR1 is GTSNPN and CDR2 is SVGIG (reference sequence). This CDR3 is CAWSSGTGTLGEQYF. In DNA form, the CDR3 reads TGTGCCTGGAGTAGCGGGACAGGGACATTGGGCGAGCAGTACTTC.

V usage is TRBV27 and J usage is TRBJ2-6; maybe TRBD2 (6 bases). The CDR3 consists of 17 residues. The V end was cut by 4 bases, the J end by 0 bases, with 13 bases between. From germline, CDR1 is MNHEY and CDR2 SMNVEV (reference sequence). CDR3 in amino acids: CASSSSPGDSGANVLTF. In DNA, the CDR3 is TGTGCCAGCAGTTCCTCCCCGGGGGACTCTGGGGCCAACGTCCTGACTTTC.

CDR3 protein: CASSVGFQGSGANVLTF. CDR3 bases: TGCGCCAGCAGCGTCGGATTTCAGGGGTCTGGGGCCAACGTCCTGACTTTC. The genes are TRBV5-1 and TRBJ2-6; possibly TRBD1 for D (6 bases). The CDR3 runs 17 residues. CDR1 and CDR2 (germline): SGHRS, YFSETQ. V lost 4 bases to trimming and J lost 1 base, with 15 bases between them.

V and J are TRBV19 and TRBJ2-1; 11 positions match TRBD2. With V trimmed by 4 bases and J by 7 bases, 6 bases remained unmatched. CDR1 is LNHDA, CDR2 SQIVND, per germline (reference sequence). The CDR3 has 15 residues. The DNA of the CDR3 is TGTGCCAGTAGTAGGGTAGCGGGAGGGAATAATGAGCAGTTCTTC. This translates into CASSRVAGGNNEQFF.

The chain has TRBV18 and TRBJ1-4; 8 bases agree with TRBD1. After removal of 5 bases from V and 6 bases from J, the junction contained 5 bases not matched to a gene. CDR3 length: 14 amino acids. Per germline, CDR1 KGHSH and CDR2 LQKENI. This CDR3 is CASSDRGTDEKLFF. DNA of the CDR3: TGTGCCAGCTCAGACAGGGGTACGGATGAAAAACTGTTTTTT.